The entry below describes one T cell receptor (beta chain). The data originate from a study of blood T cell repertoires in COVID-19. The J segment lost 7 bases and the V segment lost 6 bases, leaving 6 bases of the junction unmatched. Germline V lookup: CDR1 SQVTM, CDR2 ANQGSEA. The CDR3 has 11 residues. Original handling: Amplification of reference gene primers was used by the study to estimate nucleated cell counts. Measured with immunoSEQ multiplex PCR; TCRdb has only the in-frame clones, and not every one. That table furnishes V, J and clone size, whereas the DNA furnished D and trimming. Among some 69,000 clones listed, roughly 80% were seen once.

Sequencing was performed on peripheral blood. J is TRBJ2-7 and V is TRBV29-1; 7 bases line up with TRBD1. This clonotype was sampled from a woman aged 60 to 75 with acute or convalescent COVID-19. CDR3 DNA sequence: TGCAGCGTCTACAGGGGTCGAGAGCAGTACTTC. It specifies CSVYRGREQYF.